This record covers a single T cell receptor (beta chain). Per germline, CDR1 MNHEY and CDR2 SMNVEV (reference sequence). J lost 6 bases, V lost 0 bases, and 3 bases had no gene match. This CDR3 is built from 15 residues. The assay was immunoSEQ multiplex PCR, and TCRdb's table has in-frame clones only and misses some. The table lists about 230,000 clones, around 84% of them singletons, with around 10% in the top ten. This record belongs to a study of blood T cell repertoires in COVID-19. Background on the study: Researchers got acute and convalescent COVID-19 samples from the United States, Italy and Spain. The cDNA or gDNA used as material had been derived from T cells, B-cell-depleted T cells, or PBMCs.

It was during active infection that Seattle patients were enrolled and then longitudinally followed. Sequencing was performed on peripheral blood. V is TRBV27 and J is TRBJ1-5, with 9 positions matching TRBD1. The receptor was derived from a man over 45 with COVID-19, enrolled during active disease. CDR3 nucleotides: TGTGCCAGCAGTTTATCCGGGACAGGGATTCAGCCCCAGCATTTT. Encoded protein: CASSLSGTGIQPQHF.